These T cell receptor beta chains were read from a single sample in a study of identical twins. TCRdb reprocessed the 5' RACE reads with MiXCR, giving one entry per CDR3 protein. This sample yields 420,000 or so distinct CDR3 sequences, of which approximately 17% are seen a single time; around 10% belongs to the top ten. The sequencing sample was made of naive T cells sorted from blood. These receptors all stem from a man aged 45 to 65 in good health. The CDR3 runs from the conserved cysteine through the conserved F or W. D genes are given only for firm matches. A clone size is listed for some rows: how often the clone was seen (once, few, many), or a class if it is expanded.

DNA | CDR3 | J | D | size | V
TGCGCCAGCAGGCGCGAGACAGATACGCAGTATTTT | CASRRETDTQYF | TRBJ2-3 | - | - | TRBV5-1
TGTGCCAGCTCACCACAGTCTGGGGGCGCGGGCACAGATACGCAGTATTTT | CASSPQSGGAGTDTQYF | TRBJ2-3 | - | few | TRBV18
TGCGCCAGCAGCTTCAGGACTGCCAGTGCCGGGGAGCTGTTTTTT | CASSFRTASAGELFF | TRBJ2-2 | - | few | TRBV5-1
TGTGCCAGCAGGATTGACACGGACACTGAAGCTTTCTTT | CASRIDTDTEAFF | TRBJ1-1 | - | few | TRBV2
TGTGCCAGCAGCTTACACGGATACAATGAGCAGTTCTTC | CASSLHGYNEQFF | TRBJ2-1 | - | - | TRBV11-2
TGTGCCACAAGGACTAGCACAGATACGCAGTATTTT | CATRTSTDTQYF | TRBJ2-3 | - | many | TRBV28
TGTGCCAGCAGCTTAATGGCAGGGGGGGTCCAAGAGACCCAGTACTTC | CASSLMAGGVQETQYF | TRBJ2-5 | - | many | TRBV7-3
TGTGCCAGCAGACGACAGCCCGGGGATACGCAGTATTTT | CASRRQPGDTQYF | TRBJ2-3 | - | many | TRBV6-2/TRBV6-3
TGTGCCAGCAGTTTGATGCCGAACCCCTACAATGAGCAGTTCTTC | CASSLMPNPYNEQFF | TRBJ2-1 | - | few | TRBV28
TGTGCCAGCAGCTCGCCGGGACAGACGTTCTTC | CASSSPGQTFF | TRBJ2-1 | TRBD1 | - | TRBV7-2
TGTGCCAGCTCACCACAGGCCGGGGGTGGCTACACCTTC | CASSPQAGGGYTF | TRBJ1-2 | - | - | TRBV18
TGTGCCAGCAGCGCATCAGGACTGCGGGAGGATTACAATGAGCAGTTCTTC | CASSASGLREDYNEQFF | TRBJ2-1 | TRBD2 | - | TRBV7-9
TGTGCCAGCAGTTACGGGACCGGAAGAAATTCACCCCTCCACTTT | CASSYGTGRNSPLHF | TRBJ1-6 | - | many | TRBV6-2/TRBV6-3
TGTGCCAGCAGCTCAGGACTAGCGCCTGAGCAGTTCTTC | CASSSGLAPEQFF | TRBJ2-1 | TRBD2 | many | TRBV5-4
TGCAGCGTTGAGTTACGGACGTATGGCTACACCTTC | CSVELRTYGYTF | TRBJ1-2 | - | many | TRBV29-1
TGCGCCAGCAGCTTGGCTGTGGGGACTAGCGGTACTGGGCAGTTCTTC | CASSLAVGTSGTGQFF | TRBJ2-1 | TRBD2 | many | TRBV5-1
TGCAGTGCTAGCGTGGACGAGCAGTACTTC | CSASVDEQYF | TRBJ2-7 | - | many | TRBV20-1
TGCGCCAGCAGACTTACAGGGGACACTAATGAAAAACTGTTTTTT | CASRLTGDTNEKLFF | TRBJ1-4 | TRBD1 | - | TRBV4-1
TGTGCCAGCAGTTACGTTCCCTGGGGGGAGCAGTACTTC | CASSYVPWGEQYF | TRBJ2-7 | - | few | TRBV6-5
TGTGCCAGCAGTGATGGCCAGAAACTTGAGCAGTTCTTC | CASSDGQKLEQFF | TRBJ2-1 | - | many | TRBV12-3/TRBV12-4
TGTGCTAGTGGTTCGGGGGCGGGAGGAGGGTATGGCTACACCTTC | CASGSGAGGGYGYTF | TRBJ1-2 | - | many | TRBV12-5
TGCAGTGCTCGTAGGGAAGACCACGAGCAGTACTTC | CSARREDHEQYF | TRBJ2-7 | - | few | TRBV20-1
TGTGCCAGCACTTCGGGGTGGAGGCGACAGAACTATGGCTACACCTTC | CASTSGWRRQNYGYTF | TRBJ1-2 | - | - | TRBV6-2/TRBV6-3
TGCGCCAGCAGCCAGATGGACAGCATCTCTGGAAACACCATATATTTT | CASSQMDSISGNTIYF | TRBJ1-3 | - | many | TRBV4-3
TGTGCCAGCAGCCTTGAGACTAGCAGTTTCTACGAGCAGTACTTC | CASSLETSSFYEQYF | TRBJ2-7 | TRBD2 | few | TRBV11-2
TGTGCCAGCAAGGAACAGGGAGGGTCGGGGGCCAACGTCCTGACTTTC | CASKEQGGSGANVLTF | TRBJ2-6 | - | few | TRBV6-4
TGTGCCAGCAGCTCGCACAGGTTCTCGGACTATGGCTACACCTTC | CASSSHRFSDYGYTF | TRBJ1-2 | - | - | TRBV9
TGTGCCAGCAGGCTCACTAGCGGGGGGGCCGTTGAGACCCAGTACTTC | CASRLTSGGAVETQYF | TRBJ2-5 | TRBD2 | - | TRBV6-1
TGCAGTGCTAGGGCGGCCGGGGCGGGAGAGACCCAGTACTTC | CSARAAGAGETQYF | TRBJ2-5 | - | - | TRBV20-1
TGTGCCAGCAGTCAAAACAGGGGGCCACTCTACGAGCAGTACTTC | CASSQNRGPLYEQYF | TRBJ2-7 | TRBD1 | many | TRBV7-8
TGTGCCAGCAGCTACCGACAGGGAGTAAGGAACGAGCAGTACTTC | CASSYRQGVRNEQYF | TRBJ2-7 | TRBD1 | few | TRBV7-8
TGTGCCAGCAGTTTAGGCCCCGGGACAGGGGGCTACGAGCAGTACTTC | CASSLGPGTGGYEQYF | TRBJ2-7 | TRBD1 | many | TRBV12-3/TRBV12-4
TGTGCCAGCAGCTTAGCACAGGGGATAGGAGCTGAGCAGTACTTC | CASSLAQGIGAEQYF | TRBJ2-7 | TRBD1 | - | TRBV7-9
TGTGCCAGCAGTTTATGGGGGAGGAACACCGGGGAGCTGTTTTTT | CASSLWGRNTGELFF | TRBJ2-2 | - | - | TRBV27
TGCAGTGCTCCTAAGACAGGGAATAACTATGGCTACACCTTC | CSAPKTGNNYGYTF | TRBJ1-2 | TRBD1 | - | TRBV20-1
TGCAGCGTTGAAGTACGGGCCTCGGCGCCGACCCAGTACTTC | CSVEVRASAPTQYF | TRBJ2-5 | - | many | TRBV29-1
TGTGCCAGCAGCCCCCAGGGGGGGTCCCAAGAGACCCAGTACTTC | CASSPQGGSQETQYF | TRBJ2-5 | - | many | TRBV5-5
TGCGCCAGCAGCCCCGCAGGGTCTGGAAACACCATATATTTT | CASSPAGSGNTIYF | TRBJ1-3 | - | few | TRBV5-1
TGTGCCATCAGACCGAGCGGGGGGGCCTCAGATACGCAGTATTTT | CAIRPSGGASDTQYF | TRBJ2-3 | TRBD2 | - | TRBV10-3
TGCAGTGCCACTAGCATTTTCACGCAGTATTTT | CSATSIFTQYF | TRBJ2-3 | - | few | TRBV20-1
TGTGCCAGCAGCAAGTACGGGGACCAAGAGACCCAGTACTTC | CASSKYGDQETQYF | TRBJ2-5 | - | - | TRBV11-2
TGCAGTGACCGAGGGAGGGCCCCCTACAATGAGCAGTTCTTC | CSDRGRAPYNEQFF | TRBJ2-1 | TRBD2 | few | TRBV20-1
TGTGCCAGCAGTCTTGGACTAGTTTTGTCTTCGGGTACGCAGTATTTT | CASSLGLVLSSGTQYF | TRBJ2-3 | TRBD2 | - | TRBV12-3/TRBV12-4